The 25 T cell receptor beta chains below all came from one sample that was sequenced in a study of blood T cell repertoires in COVID-19. Data came from immunoSEQ multiplex PCR; TCRdb stores just in-frame clones and leaves some out. This repertoire shows tens of thousands of clones, approximately 80% found once; its top ten account for about 10%. The sample comprised peripheral blood. These receptors originate from a man aged 50 to 60 with COVID-19, enrolled during active disease.

The chain has TRBV5-1 and TRBJ1-6; D not certain. Germline V gene lookup returns CDR1 SGHRS and CDR2 YFSETQ. V lost 4 bases and J 7 bases, leaving 15 bases between the germline ends. This CDR3 region has 15 residues. The CDR3 DNA follows: TGCGCCAGCAGCCCCAGGACCTCGGGGAATTCACCCCTCCACTTT. Protein product: CASSPRTSGNSPLHF. The full variable domain, completed using reference TRBV5-1 and TRBJ1-6, is KAGVTQTPRYLIKTRGQQVTLSCSPISGHRSVSWYQQTPGQGLQFLFEYFSETQRNKGNFPGRFSGRQFSNSRSEMNVSTLELGDSALYLCASSPRTSGNSPLHFGNGTRLTVT.

The chain joins TRBV19 to TRBJ2-2; D unresolved. This CDR3 has 12 amino acids. Germline V gives CDR1 LNHDA, CDR2 SQIVND (reference sequence). Trimming stripped 5 bases from V and 7 bases from J, with 8 bases between. The CDR3 DNA reads as TGTGCCAGTAGTTTCACCGGCGGGGAGCTGTTTTTT. Translating gives CASSFTGGELFF.

The DNA for the CDR3 is TGTGCCAGCAGCTCCGGGGGGTTTGGGGAGCTGTTTTTT. It specifies CASSSGGFGELFF. The chain is built from TRBV3-1 (or the pseudogene TRBV3-2) and TRBJ2-2; TRBD2 matches at 7 bases. V was clipped by 5 bases and J by 8 bases; unmatched bases: 5. CDR3 length: 13 residues. CDR1 is LGHDT, CDR2 YNNKEL, per germline (reference sequence).

Only a few counts were recorded for this clone. The V and J genes are TRBV12-3 or TRBV12-4 and TRBJ1-2, with D maybe TRBD1 (5 bases). V dropped 2 bases and J dropped 8 bases, with 12 bases sitting between them. The CDR3 has 13 amino acids. The CDR3 sequence is CASSLKAGGGYTF. The CDR3, as DNA: TGTGCCAGCAGTTTAAAAGCGGGGGGAGGCTACACCTTC.

This chain joins TRBV19 and TRBJ2-6, with 12 bases fitting TRBD1. Germline V CDR1 and CDR2: LNHDA, SQIVND (reference sequence). V gave up 6 bases and J gave up 3 bases; unmatched junction bases: 6. This CDR3 contains 17 residues. The CDR3 spells CASRTGTGGSGANVLTF. Written as DNA, the CDR3 is TGTGCCAGTAGAACCGGGACAGGGGGCAGTGGGGCCAACGTCCTGACTTTC.

This chain links TRBV6-4 with TRBJ2-4; D is possibly TRBD1 (5 bases). The CDR3 has 14 residues. Looked up from germline, CDR1 is MRHNA and CDR2 is SNTAGT. V lost 6 bases to trimming and J lost 6 bases, with 15 bases between them. The CDR3 region has the DNA TGTGCCAGCAGCGAGACAAGGGGTGGAAACATTCAGTACTTC. It translates to CASSETRGGNIQYF.

The CDR3 region is CASSISVGTGGGEQYF. In DNA, the CDR3 is TGTGCCAGTAGTATTAGTGTTGGGACAGGGGGAGGCGAGCAGTACTTC. The chain recombines TRBV19 with TRBJ2-7, with TRBD1 matching 11 bases. Germline lookup yields CDR1 LNHDA and CDR2 SQIVND (reference sequence). V lost 3 bases to trimming and J lost 6 bases; unmatched junction nucleotides: 10. This CDR3 contains 16 residues.

This chain's CDR3 is CASSELRVPDTQYF. The CDR3 region has the DNA TGTGCCAGCAGTGAACTCAGGGTGCCAGATACGCAGTATTTT. The J gene is TRBJ2-3, the V gene TRBV2; D is perhaps TRBD1 (5 bases). Germline V gives CDR1 SNHLY, CDR2 FYNNEI. Trimming cost V 2 bases and J 4 bases, with 10 bases left between them. The CDR3 covers 14 residues.

The chain carries TRBV29-1 and TRBJ2-2; tentatively, D is TRBD1 (5 bases). This CDR3 region has 12 residues. The V end lost 3 bases, the J end lost 7 bases, and 9 bases lay between the germline ends. Germline lookup yields CDR1 SQVTM and CDR2 ANQGSEA. Here the CDR3 reads CSVEDTGGELFF. CDR3 in DNA: TGCAGCGTTGAGGACACCGGCGGGGAGCTGTTTTTT.

Points on this clone: The CDR3 end shows no conserved phenylalanine or tryptophan, and so a read error is likely. It is unclear where the CDR3 begins or ends on the DNA, so no DNA is shown, and the CDR3 is as TCRdb lists it. This chain uses TRBV6-5 with TRBJ1-1; the DNA was not used to check the table's D call, TRBD1. The germline CDR1 and CDR2 sequences are MNHEY and SVGAGI. The length of the CDR3 is 11 amino acids, counting both ends. The CDR3 loop reads CASSSRDRRWV.

J is TRBJ1-4 and V is TRBV25-1; no definite D call. V was cut by 6 bases and J by 11 bases, with 10 bases left in between. Germline V gives CDR1 MGHDK, CDR2 SYGVNS. This CDR3 contains 11 residues. In DNA form, the CDR3 reads TGTGCCAGCAGCGCCACCCAGAAACTGTTTTTT. It codes for CASSATQKLFF.

This clone occurred once. The J gene is TRBJ1-1, the V gene TRBV2; 8 bases match TRBD1. This CDR3 contains 12 residues. V gave up 11 bases and J gave up 5 bases; unmatched junction bases: 7. Per germline, CDR1 SNHLY and CDR2 FYNNEI. The CDR3 DNA sequence: TGTGCCGGACAGGGAGAAGGTACTGAAGCTTTCTTT. Translation: CAGQGEGTEAFF.

CDR3 residues: CASRISAFGSGGFF. CDR3 coding DNA: TGTGCCAGCAGGATATCTGCGTTCGGTTCCGGGGGTTTCTTT. This chain uses TRBV2 with TRBJ1-1, with D perhaps TRBD1 (5 bases). CDR1 is SNHLY, CDR2 FYNNEI, per germline. This CDR3 is built from 14 residues. V lost 6 bases to trimming and J lost 13 bases, with 24 bases between them. The full variable domain, with the rest looked up from reference TRBV2 and TRBJ1-1, is EPEVTQTPSHQVTQMGQEVILRCVPISNHLYFYWYRQILGQKVEFLVSFYNNEISEKSEIFDDQFSVERPDGSNFTLKIRSTKLEDSAMYFCASRISAFGSGGFFGQGTRLTVV.

This chain links TRBV12-3 or TRBV12-4 with TRBJ1-1; a possible D gene is TRBD1 (6 bases). The CDR3 sequence is 12 residues long. Trimming shortened V by 5 bases and J by 9 bases, and 13 bases separated the two germline ends. The CDR3 coding sequence is TGTGCCAGCAGTGCCGGACAGACAAAAGCTTTCTTT. This gives the protein CASSAGQTKAFF.

This clone was seen a few times. The rearrangement links TRBV10-3 to TRBJ1-1; 7 positions agree with TRBD1. The germline V gene has CDR1 ENHRY and CDR2 SYGVKD. The V segment lost 10 bases and the J segment 0 bases; nucleotides outside the gene matches: 5. The length of the CDR3 is 13 residues. The CDR3 region is CASTTGMNTEAFF. The CDR3 coding sequence is TGTGCCAGTACGACAGGGATGAACACTGAAGCTTTCTTT.

This clone was seen only once. The chain has TRBV5-1 and TRBJ2-1, with 11 bases lining up with TRBD1. The CDR3 spans 16 residues. Germline-derived CDR1 and CDR2 are SGHRS and YFSETQ. J gave up 9 bases and V 4 bases, and 12 bases lay outside the gene matches. In DNA, the CDR3 is TGCGCCAGCAGCGTACGTCCGGGACAGGGGGAGGGTGAGCAGTTCTTC. Residues: CASSVRPGQGEGEQFF.

V usage is TRBV7-9 and J usage is TRBJ2-4; D might be TRBD2 (5 bases). The V end lost 0 bases, the J end lost 1 base, and 10 bases lay between the germline ends. This CDR3 is built from 16 residues. Germline V CDR1 and CDR2: SEHNR, FQNEAQ (reference sequence). Written as DNA, the CDR3 is TGTGCCAGCAGCTTAGCAGCGGCTCGGGCCAAAAACATTCAGTACTTC. Protein: CASSLAAARAKNIQYF.

The chain couples TRBV10-2 to TRBJ1-4; tentatively, D is TRBD1 (6 bases). From germline, CDR1 is WSHSY and CDR2 SAAADI. V was clipped by 0 bases and J by 7 bases, with 12 bases between them. The CDR3 sequence is 15 residues long. CDR3 loop: CASSESGGQVEKLFF. Written as DNA, the CDR3 is TGCGCCAGCAGTGAGTCAGGGGGACAAGTTGAAAAACTGTTTTTT.

With regard to this clone: Relative to the germline gene, one junction end is altered; a read error may explain this. The chain couples TRBV25-1 to TRBJ1-5; the D gene is possibly TRBD1 (6 bases). There are 13 residues in the CDR3. From germline, CDR1 is MGHDK and CDR2 SYGVNS. The chain's CDR3 is CARVQGSTQPQHF. In DNA form, the CDR3 reads TGTGCCAGGGTACAGGGTAGCACTCAGCCCCAGCATTTT.

This clone was seen a single time. The chain links TRBV18 to TRBJ1-1; possibly TRBD1 for D (5 bases). This CDR3 is 13 amino acids long. V lost 4 bases to trimming and J lost 1 base, with 7 bases between them. The germline gives CDR1 KGHSH, CDR2 LQKENI. CDR3 in amino acids: CASSLGQNTEAFF. CDR3 coding DNA: TGTGCCAGCTCACTCGGACAGAACACTGAAGCTTTCTTT.

This chain links TRBV29-1 with TRBJ1-4; no clear D. Germline CDR1 and CDR2: SQVTM and ANQGSEA. Trimming removed 6 bases at V and 8 bases at J, with 10 bases between. This CDR3 is 11 amino acids long. The CDR3 nucleotides read TGCAGCGTCCAAGAGGAGGAAAAACTGTTTTTT. Amino acid sequence: CSVQEEEKLFF. Full variable domain (rest looked up from reference TRBV29-1 and TRBJ1-4): SAVISQKPSRDICQRGTSLTIQCQVDSQVTMMFWYRQQPGQSLTLIATANQGSEATYESGFVIDKFPISRPNLTFSTLTVSNMSPEDSSIYLCSVQEEEKLFFGSGTQLSVL.

This CDR3 reads CASTPSSGSNNEQFF. The CDR3 DNA reads as TGTGCCAGTACCCCCTCTAGCGGGAGCAACAATGAGCAGTTCTTC. The chain recombines TRBV19 with TRBJ2-1, with 10 bases fitting TRBD2. Germline assignment: CDR1 LNHDA and CDR2 SQIVND (reference sequence). The length of the CDR3 is 15 residues. V trimming: 7 bases; J trimming: 5 bases; junction bases outside the gene matches: 8.

The chain is built from TRBV6-5 and TRBJ2-1, with D possibly matching TRBD2 (5 bases). CDR3 length: 15 amino acids. In germline, CDR1 is MNHEY, CDR2 SVGAGI. V lost 8 bases to trimming and J lost 0 bases, with 14 bases between them. The CDR3 nucleotides read TGTGCCAGCTCAGTAGCGCAGAGCTCCTACAATGAGCAGTTCTTC. The encoded protein is CASSVAQSSYNEQFF.

The chain uses TRBV10-3 and TRBJ1-1, with 7 bases identical to TRBD1. The CDR3 spans 14 residues. CDR1 and CDR2 (germline): ENHRY, SYGVKD. Trimming took 2 bases from V and 0 from J; bases not matched to a gene: 0. The CDR3 protein is CAISEGQVNTEAFF. The CDR3 DNA sequence: TGTGCCATCAGTGAGGGACAGGTGAACACTGAAGCTTTCTTT.

The CDR3 spells CASSRFREALGEQFF. The CDR3 DNA is TGTGCCAGCAGCCGCTTTCGGGAGGCCCTCGGGGAGCAGTTCTTC. This rearrangement joins TRBV3-1 (or the pseudogene TRBV3-2) to TRBJ2-1; TRBD2 matches at 7 bases. V was pared by 4 bases and J by 10 bases, with 13 bases of the junction left unmatched. CDR1 and CDR2 (germline): LGHDT, YNNKEL (reference sequence). The CDR3 consists of 15 residues.